This T cell receptor beta chain emerged from a study of OX40 agonist ivuxolimab in advanced cancers. Study details: Subjects had a mean age of around 63 years, with a range of about 23 to 90; 82.7% were male.

Sequencing used immunoSEQ multiplex PCR; TCRdb keeps in-frame clones, though not all of them. The sample holds around 77,000 clones; approximately 94% are singletons and the top ten take around 4.4%. Study findings and constraints: It was also the case that some nonresponders had low normalized T-cell clonal expansion. There was clonal expansion of CD4+ and CD8+ blood T cells by week 6 at 0.1 to 3.0 mg/kg.

Germline V lookup: CDR1 MDHEN, CDR2 SYDVKM. The V gene end was trimmed by 10 bases and the J gene end by 5 bases; junction bases not matched to a gene: 10. The CDR3 is made up of 14 amino acids. To note about this clone: As yet, its antigen is unknown.

The material was CD4+ or CD8+ T cells sorted from blood, obtained in a trial of the OX40 agonist ivuxolimab. This receptor was taken from an adult with an advanced solid tumor such as melanoma, head and neck, liver or kidney cancer. The chain uses TRBV28 and TRBJ2-5; 10 nucleotides line up with TRBD1. The CDR3 coding sequence is TGTGCCATCACCCCCGACAGGGGGCGTGAGACCCAGTACTTC. This codes for CAITPDRGRETQYF.